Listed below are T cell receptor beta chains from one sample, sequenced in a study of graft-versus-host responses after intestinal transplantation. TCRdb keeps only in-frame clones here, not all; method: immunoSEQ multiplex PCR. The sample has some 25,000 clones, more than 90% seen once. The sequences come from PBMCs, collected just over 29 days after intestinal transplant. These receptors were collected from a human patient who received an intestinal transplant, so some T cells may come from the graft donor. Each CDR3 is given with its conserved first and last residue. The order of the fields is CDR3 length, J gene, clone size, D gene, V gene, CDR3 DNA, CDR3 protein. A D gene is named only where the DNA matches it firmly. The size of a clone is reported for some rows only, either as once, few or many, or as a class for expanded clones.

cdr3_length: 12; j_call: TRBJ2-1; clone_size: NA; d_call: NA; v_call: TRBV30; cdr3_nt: TGTGCCTGGAGTTTGGGAGCTATTGAGCAGTTCTTC; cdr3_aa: CAWSLGAIEQFF
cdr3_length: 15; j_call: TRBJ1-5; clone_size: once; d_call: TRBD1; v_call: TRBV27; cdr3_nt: TGTGCCAGCAGCCCAGGGGGACAGGGGGATCAGCCCCAGCATTTT; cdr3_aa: CASSPGGQGDQPQHF
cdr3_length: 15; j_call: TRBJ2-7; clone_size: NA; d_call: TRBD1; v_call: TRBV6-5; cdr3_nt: TGTGCCAGCAGTTACTCGAAGGGACAGGGCTACGAGCAGTACTTC; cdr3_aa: CASSYSKGQGYEQYF
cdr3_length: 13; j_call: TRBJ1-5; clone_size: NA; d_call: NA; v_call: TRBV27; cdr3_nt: TGTGCCAGCAGTTCGGGGTTAGGACAGCCCCAGCATTTT; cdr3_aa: CASSSGLGQPQHF
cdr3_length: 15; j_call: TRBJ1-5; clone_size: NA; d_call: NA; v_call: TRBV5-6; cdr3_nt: TGTGCCAGCAGCTTGAACAGGGAAGGTAGTCAGCCCCAGCATTTT; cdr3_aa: CASSLNREGSQPQHF
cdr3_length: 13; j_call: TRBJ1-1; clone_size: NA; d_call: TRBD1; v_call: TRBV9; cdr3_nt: TGTACCAGCAGCCCAGGGACAGCCACTGAAGCTTTCTTT; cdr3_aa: CTSSPGTATEAFF
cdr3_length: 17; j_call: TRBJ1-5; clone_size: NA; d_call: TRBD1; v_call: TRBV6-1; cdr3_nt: TGTGCCAGCAGTGGGACAGGGCGACTATATAGCAATCAGCCCCAGCATTTT; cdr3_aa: CASSGTGRLYSNQPQHF
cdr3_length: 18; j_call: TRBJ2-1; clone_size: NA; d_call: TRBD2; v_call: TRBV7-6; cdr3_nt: TGTGCCAGCAGCTTAGTCGTCAGAAAGCGGGGAGGGTACAATGAGCAGTTCTTC; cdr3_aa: CASSLVVRKRGGYNEQFF
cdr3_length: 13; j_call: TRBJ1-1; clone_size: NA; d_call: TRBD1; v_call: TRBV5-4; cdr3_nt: TGTGCCAGCAGCCCCGACAGGGAAACTACGACTTTCTTT; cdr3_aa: CASSPDRETTTFF
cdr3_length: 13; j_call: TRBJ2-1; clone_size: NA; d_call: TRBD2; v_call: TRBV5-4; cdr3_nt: TGTGCCAGCAGCTTGCGGGGGGGCGATGAGCAGTTCTTC; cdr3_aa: CASSLRGGDEQFF
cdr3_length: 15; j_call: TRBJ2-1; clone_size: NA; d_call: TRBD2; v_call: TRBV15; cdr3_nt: TGTGCCACCAGCAGAGGGGCTAGCGGAAGCAATGAGCAGTTCTTC; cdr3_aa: CATSRGASGSNEQFF
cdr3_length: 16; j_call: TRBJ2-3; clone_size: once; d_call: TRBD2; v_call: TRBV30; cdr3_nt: TGTGCCTGGAGTGTATGGGGCGGGGGGCTCACAGATACGCAGTATTTT; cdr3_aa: CAWSVWGGGLTDTQYF
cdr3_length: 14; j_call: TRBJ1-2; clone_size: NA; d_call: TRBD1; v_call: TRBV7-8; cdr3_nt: TGTGCCAGCAGCCCCGGGGGACAGGGCTATGGCTACACCTTC; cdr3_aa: CASSPGGQGYGYTF
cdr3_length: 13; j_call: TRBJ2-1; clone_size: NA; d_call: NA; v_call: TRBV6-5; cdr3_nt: TGTGCCAGCAGTTACTCCTCTTCTAATGAGCAGTTCTTC; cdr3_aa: CASSYSSSNEQFF
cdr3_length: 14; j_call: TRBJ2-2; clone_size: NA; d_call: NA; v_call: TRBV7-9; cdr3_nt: TGTGCCAGCAGCTTAGAAGAATTTGCCGGGGAGCTGTTTTTT; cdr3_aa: CASSLEEFAGELFF
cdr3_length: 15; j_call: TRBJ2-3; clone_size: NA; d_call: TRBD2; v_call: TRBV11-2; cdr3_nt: TGTGCCAGCAGCCCCCTAGCGGAATACACAGATACGCAGTATTTT; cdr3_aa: CASSPLAEYTDTQYF
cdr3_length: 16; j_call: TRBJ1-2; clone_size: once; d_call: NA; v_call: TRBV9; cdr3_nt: TGTGCCAGCAGCGTATCTCAGGGGAGGAATAACTATGGCTACACCTTC; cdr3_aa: CASSVSQGRNNYGYTF
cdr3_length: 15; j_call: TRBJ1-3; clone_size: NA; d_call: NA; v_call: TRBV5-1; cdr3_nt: TGCGCCAGCAGAGAGGGCACGTACTCTGGAAACACCATATATTTT; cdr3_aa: CASREGTYSGNTIYF
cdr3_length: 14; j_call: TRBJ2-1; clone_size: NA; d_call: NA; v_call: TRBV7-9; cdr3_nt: TGTGCCAGCAGCTTTTCCGGGGACTACAATGAGCAGTTCTTC; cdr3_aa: CASSFSGDYNEQFF
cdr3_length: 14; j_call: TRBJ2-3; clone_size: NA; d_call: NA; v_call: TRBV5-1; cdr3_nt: TGCGCCAGCAGCTGGACGGCAGGCACAGATACGCAGTATTTT; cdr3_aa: CASSWTAGTDTQYF
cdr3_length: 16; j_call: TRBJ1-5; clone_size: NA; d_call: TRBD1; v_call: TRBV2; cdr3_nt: TGTGCCAGCAGTGCCTCAGGGGGCGAGGGCAATCAGCCCCAGCATTTT; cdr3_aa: CASSASGGEGNQPQHF
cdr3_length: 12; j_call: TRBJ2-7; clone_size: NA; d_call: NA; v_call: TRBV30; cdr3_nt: TGTGCCTGGAGTCCGCAGACCTACGAGCAGTACTTC; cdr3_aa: CAWSPQTYEQYF
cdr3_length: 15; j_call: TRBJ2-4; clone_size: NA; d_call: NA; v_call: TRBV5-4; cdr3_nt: TGTGCCAGCAGCTTTGGCGGGGGACAGAAAAACATTCAGTACTTC; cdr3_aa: CASSFGGGQKNIQYF
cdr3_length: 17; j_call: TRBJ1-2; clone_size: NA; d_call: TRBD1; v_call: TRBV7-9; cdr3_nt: TGTGCCAGCAGCTTTAGAGGGACAGGGCTCCTAGACTATGGCTACACCTTC; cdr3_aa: CASSFRGTGLLDYGYTF
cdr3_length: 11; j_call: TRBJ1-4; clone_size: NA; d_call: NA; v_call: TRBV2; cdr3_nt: TGTGCCAGTGACAGGAATGAAAAACTGTTTTTT; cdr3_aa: CASDRNEKLFF
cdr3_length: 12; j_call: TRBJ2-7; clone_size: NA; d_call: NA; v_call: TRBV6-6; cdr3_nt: TGTGCCAGCAGCCGGGACACCTACGAGCAGTACTTC; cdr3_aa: CASSRDTYEQYF
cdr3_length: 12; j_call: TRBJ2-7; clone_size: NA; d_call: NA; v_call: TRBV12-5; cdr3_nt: TGTGCTAGTGGTTTGCAGGGCTACGAGCAGTACTTC; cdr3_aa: CASGLQGYEQYF
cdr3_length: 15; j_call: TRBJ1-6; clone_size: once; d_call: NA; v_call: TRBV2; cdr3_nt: TGTGCCAGCACTTTGGACGAGAGGGCTAATTCACCCCTCCACTTT; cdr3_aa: CASTLDERANSPLHF
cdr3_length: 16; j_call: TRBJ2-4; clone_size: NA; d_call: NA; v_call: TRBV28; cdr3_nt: TGTGCCAGCAGTACCGGGGGCAGGGAAGCCAAAAACATTCAGTACTTC; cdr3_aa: CASSTGGREAKNIQYF
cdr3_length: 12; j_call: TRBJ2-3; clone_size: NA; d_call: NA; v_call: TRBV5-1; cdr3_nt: TGCGCCAGCAGCTCTACCACAGATACGCAGTATTTT; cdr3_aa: CASSSTTDTQYF
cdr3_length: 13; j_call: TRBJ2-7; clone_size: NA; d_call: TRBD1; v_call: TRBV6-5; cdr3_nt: TGTGCCAGCAACCACAGGGGACCCTACGAGCAGTACTTC; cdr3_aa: CASNHRGPYEQYF
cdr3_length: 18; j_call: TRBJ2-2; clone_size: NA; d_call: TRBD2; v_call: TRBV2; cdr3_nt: TGTGCCAGCAGTGAGGGGAGGGGTTACGGAAAGAACACCGGGGAGCTGTTTTTT; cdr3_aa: CASSEGRGYGKNTGELFF
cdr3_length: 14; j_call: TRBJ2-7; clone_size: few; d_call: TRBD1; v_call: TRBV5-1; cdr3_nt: TGCGCCAGCAGCCTATGGACAGGGGCCTACGAGCAGTACTTC; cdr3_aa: CASSLWTGAYEQYF
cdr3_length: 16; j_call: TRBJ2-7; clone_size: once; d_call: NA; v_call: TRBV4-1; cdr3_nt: TGCGCCAGCAGCCAAGATCGGACAAGGGGACCCTACGAGCAGTACTTC; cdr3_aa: CASSQDRTRGPYEQYF
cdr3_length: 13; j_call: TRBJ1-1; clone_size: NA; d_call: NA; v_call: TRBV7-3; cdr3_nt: TGTGCCAGCAGCTTCAGGGACGGCACTGAAGCTTTCTTT; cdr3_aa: CASSFRDGTEAFF
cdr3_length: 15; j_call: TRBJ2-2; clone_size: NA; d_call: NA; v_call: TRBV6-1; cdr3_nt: TGTGCCAGCAGTACTAGGACAGCCAACACCGGGGAGCTGTTTTTT; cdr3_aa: CASSTRTANTGELFF
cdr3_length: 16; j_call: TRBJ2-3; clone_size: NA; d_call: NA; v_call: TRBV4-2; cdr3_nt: TGTGCCAGCAGCCAAGATTGGGGCACTCGCACAGATACGCAGTATTTT; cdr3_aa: CASSQDWGTRTDTQYF
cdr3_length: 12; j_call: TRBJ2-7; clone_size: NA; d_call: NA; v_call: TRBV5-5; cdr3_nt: TGTGCCAGCAGCTTGGGGAACTACGAGCAGTACTTC; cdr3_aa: CASSLGNYEQYF
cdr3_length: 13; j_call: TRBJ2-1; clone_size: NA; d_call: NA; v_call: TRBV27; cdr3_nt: TGTGCCAGCAGTTTAGGGTTGGAGGATGAGCAGTTCTTC; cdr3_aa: CASSLGLEDEQFF
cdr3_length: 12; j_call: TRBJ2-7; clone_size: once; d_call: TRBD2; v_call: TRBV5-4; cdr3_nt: TGTGCCAGCAGCTTGGCCGGGGAGGGGAAATACTTC; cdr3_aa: CASSLAGEGKYF
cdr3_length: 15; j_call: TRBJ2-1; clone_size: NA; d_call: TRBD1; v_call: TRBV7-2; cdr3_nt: TGTGCCAGCAGCTCTTGGGACAGGGGGCTTAATGAGCAGTTCTTC; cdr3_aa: CASSSWDRGLNEQFF
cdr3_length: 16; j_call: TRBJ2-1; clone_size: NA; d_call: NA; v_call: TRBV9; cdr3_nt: TGTGCCAGCAGCGTAGGGGGGAATATTTGGCCTAATGAGCAGTTCTTC; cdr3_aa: CASSVGGNIWPNEQFF
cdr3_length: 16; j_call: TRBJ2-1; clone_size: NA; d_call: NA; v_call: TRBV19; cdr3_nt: TGTGCCAGTACTATGGACCCATCCCGCTCCTACAATGAGCAGTTCTTC; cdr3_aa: CASTMDPSRSYNEQFF
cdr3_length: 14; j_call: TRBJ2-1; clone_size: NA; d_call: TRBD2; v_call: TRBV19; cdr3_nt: TGTGCCAGTAGTATAGAGGGACTAGCCAATGAGCAGTTCTTC; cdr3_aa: CASSIEGLANEQFF
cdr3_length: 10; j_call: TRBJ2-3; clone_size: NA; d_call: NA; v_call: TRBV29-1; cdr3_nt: TGCAGCGCTCTGAGGGATACGCAGTATTTT; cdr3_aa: CSALRDTQYF
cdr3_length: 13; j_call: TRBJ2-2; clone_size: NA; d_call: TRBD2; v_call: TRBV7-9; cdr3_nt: TGTGCCAGCAGCCCCGGACTAGCGGGGGAGCTGTTTTTT; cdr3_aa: CASSPGLAGELFF
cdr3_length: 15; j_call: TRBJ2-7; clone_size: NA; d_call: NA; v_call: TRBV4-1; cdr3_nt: TGCGCCAGCAGCCAATTAGGACAGAACTCCTACGAGCAGTACTTC; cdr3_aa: CASSQLGQNSYEQYF
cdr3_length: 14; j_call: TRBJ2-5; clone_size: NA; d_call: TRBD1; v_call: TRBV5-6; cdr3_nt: TGTGCCAGCAGCCCGGGACAGGGCGGCGAGACCCAGTACTTC; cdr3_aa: CASSPGQGGETQYF
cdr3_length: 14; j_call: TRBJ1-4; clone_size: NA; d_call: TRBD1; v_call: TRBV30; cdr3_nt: TGTGCCTGGAGTGTGGGACAGGGGGCTGAAAAACTGTTTTTT; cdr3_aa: CAWSVGQGAEKLFF
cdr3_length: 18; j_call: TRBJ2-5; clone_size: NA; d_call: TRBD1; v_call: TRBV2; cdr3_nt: TGTGCCAGCAGTGAAGGGACAGGGGGCCTCAGGTACCAAGAGACCCAGTACTTC; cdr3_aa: CASSEGTGGLRYQETQYF
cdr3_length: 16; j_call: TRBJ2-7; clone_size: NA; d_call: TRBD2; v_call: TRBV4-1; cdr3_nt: TGCGCCAGCAGCCAAGGCCCCGGGACTAGAGGATACGAGCAGTACTTC; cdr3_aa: CASSQGPGTRGYEQYF
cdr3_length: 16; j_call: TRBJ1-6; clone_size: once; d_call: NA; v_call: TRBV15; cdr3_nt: TGTGCCACCAGCAGAGATTGGGCACACCCCAGCTCACCCCTCCACTTT; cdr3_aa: CATSRDWAHPSSPLHF
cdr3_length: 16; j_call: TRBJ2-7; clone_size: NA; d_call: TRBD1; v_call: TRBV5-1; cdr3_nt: TGCGCCAGCAGCTTGGTGGTCGGGACAGGGGACTACGAGCAGTACTTC; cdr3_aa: CASSLVVGTGDYEQYF
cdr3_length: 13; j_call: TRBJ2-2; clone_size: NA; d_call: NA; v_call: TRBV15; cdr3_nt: TGTGCCACCAGCGGAGACGTTCCCGGGGAGCTGTTTTTT; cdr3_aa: CATSGDVPGELFF
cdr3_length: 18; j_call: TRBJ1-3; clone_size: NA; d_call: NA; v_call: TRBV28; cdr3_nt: TGTGCCAGCAGTTTATGGGGCAAGCCCTCCTTCTCTGGAAACACCATATATTTT; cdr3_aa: CASSLWGKPSFSGNTIYF
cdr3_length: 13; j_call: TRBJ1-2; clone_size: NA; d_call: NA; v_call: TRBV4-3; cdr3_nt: TGCGCCAGCAGCCAATATACAGGGCTAGGCTACACCTTC; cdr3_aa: CASSQYTGLGYTF
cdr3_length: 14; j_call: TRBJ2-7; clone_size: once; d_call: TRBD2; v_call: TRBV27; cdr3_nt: TGTGCCAGCAGGAGACTAGCGGACCCCTACGAGCAGTACTTC; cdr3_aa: CASRRLADPYEQYF
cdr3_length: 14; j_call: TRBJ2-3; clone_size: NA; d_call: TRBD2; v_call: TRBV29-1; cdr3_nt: TGCAGCGTTGAGGTAGCGGGAGCCGGAGATACGCAGTATTTT; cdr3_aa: CSVEVAGAGDTQYF
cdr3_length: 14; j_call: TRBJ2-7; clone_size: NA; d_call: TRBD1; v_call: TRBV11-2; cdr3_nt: TGTGCCAGCAGCTTGGGGACAGGCTCCTACGAGCAGTACTTC; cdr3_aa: CASSLGTGSYEQYF